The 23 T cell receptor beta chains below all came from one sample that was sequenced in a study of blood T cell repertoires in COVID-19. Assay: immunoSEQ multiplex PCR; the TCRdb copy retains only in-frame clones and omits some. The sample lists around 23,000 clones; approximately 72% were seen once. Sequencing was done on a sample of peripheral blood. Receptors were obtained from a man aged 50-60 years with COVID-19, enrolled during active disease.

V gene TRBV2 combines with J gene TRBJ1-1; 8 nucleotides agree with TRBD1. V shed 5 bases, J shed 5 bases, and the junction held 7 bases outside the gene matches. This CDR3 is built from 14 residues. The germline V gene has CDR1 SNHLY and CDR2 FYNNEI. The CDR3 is CASSPDRGRTEAFF. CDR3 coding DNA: TGTGCCAGCAGTCCCGACAGGGGTCGGACTGAAGCTTTCTTT.

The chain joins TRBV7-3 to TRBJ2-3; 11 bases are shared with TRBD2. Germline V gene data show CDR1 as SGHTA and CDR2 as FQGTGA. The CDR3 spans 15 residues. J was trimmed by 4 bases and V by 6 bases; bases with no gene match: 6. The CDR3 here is CASSLLAGVADTQYF. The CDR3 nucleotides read TGTGCCAGCAGTTTACTAGCGGGAGTTGCAGATACGCAGTATTTT.

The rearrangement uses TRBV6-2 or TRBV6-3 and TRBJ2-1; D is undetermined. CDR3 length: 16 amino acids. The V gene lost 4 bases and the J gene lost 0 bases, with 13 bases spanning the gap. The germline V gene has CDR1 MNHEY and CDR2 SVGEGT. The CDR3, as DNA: TGTGCCAGCAGTTTTTCCGACTCATACTCCTACAATGAGCAGTTCTTC. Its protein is CASSFSDSYSYNEQFF.

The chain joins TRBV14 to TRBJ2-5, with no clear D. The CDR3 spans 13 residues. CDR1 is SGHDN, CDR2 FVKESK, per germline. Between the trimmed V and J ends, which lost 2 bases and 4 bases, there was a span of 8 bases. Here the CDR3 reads CASSQWLGETQYF. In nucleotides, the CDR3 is TGTGCCAGCAGCCAATGGCTAGGAGAGACCCAGTACTTC.

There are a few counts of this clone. CDR3 in DNA: TGTGCCAGCAGCCGGTATAGCAATCAGCCCCAGCATTTT. Encoded protein: CASSRYSNQPQHF. The V call is TRBV9, the J call TRBJ1-5; D not certain. CDR1 is SGDLS and CDR2 is YYNGEE in the germline V gene. The CDR3 is made up of 13 amino acids. Trimming left V 4 bases short and J 0 bases short, with 5 bases between.

In nucleotides, the CDR3 is TGTGCCAGCAACCAAGACAGGCTGAGGCGCTACACCTTC. Translating it yields CASNQDRLRRYTF. V is TRBV2 and J is TRBJ1-2; tentatively, D is TRBD1 (6 bases). The CDR3 runs 13 residues. The V gene's germline CDR1 is SNHLY and CDR2 FYNNEI. V gave up 7 bases and J gave up 9 bases, with 18 bases separating them.

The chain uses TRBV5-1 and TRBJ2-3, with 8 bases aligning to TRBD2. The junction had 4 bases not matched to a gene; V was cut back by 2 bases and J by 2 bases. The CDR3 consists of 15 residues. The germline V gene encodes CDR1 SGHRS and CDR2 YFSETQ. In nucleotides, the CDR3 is TGCGCCAGCAGCTTCGGCGGGGGGACCACAGATACGCAGTATTTT. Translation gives CASSFGGGTTDTQYF.

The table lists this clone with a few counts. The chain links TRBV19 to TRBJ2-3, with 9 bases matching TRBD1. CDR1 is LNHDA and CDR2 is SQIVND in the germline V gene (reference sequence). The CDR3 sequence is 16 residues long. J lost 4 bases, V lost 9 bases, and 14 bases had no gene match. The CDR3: CASSPGRTGAADTQYF. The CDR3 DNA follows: TGTGCCAGCAGCCCGGGTAGGACAGGGGCGGCAGATACGCAGTATTTT.

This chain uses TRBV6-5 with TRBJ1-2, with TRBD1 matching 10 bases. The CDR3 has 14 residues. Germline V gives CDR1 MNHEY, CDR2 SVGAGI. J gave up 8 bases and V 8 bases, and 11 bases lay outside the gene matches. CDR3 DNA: TGTGCCAGCCTGACAGGGGGCGCGGGGAGGGGCTACACCTTC. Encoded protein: CASLTGGAGRGYTF.

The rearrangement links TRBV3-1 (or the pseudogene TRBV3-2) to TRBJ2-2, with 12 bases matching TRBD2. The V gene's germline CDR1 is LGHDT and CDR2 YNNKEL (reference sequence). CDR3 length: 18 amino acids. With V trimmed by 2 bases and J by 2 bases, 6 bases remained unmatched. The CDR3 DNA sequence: TGTGCCAGCAGCCAACACCCTGGACTAGCGGGAAACACCGGGGAGCTGTTTTTT. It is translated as CASSQHPGLAGNTGELFF.

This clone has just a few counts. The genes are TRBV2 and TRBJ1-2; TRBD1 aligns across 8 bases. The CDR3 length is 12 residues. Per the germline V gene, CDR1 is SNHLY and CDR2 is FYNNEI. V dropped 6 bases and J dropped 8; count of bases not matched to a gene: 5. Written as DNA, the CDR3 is TGTGCCAGCAGCAAACAGGGGGGCGGCTACACCTTC. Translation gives CASSKQGGGYTF.

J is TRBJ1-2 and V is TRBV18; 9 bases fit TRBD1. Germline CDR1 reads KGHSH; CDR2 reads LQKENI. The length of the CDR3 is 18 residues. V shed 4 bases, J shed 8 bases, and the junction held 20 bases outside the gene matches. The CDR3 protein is CASSRLATGTGLEEGYTF. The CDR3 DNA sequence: TGTGCCAGCTCACGATTAGCGACCGGGACAGGGTTGGAAGAAGGCTACACCTTC.

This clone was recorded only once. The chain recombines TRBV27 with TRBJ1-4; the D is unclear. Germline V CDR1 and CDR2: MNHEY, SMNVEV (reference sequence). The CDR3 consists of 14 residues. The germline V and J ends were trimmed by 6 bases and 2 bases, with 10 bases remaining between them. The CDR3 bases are TGTGCCAGCAGCGAGGGAGTCACTAATGAAAAACTGTTTTTT. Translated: CASSEGVTNEKLFF.

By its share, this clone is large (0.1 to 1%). CDR3 DNA: TGCGCCAGCAGCCAAGATCACTCGGGGGGGCTCTACGAGCAGTACTTC. This sequence encodes CASSQDHSGGLYEQYF. V usage is TRBV4-1 and J usage is TRBJ2-7; TRBD2 aligns across 8 bases. V dropped 0 bases and J dropped 3; count of bases not matched to a gene: 7. This CDR3 region has 16 residues. The V gene's germline CDR1 is MGHRA and CDR2 YSYEKL.

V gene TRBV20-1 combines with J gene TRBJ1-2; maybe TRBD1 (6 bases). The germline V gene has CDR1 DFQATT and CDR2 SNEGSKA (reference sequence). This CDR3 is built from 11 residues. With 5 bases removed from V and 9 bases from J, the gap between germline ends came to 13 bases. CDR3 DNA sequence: TGCAGTGCTTACCCTCAGGGGAGCTACACCTTC. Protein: CSAYPQGSYTF.

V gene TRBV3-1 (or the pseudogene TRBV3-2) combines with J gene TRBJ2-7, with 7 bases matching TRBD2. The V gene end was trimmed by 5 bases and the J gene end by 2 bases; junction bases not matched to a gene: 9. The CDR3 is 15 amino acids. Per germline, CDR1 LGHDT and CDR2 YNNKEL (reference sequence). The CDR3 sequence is CASSTRAGDAYEQYF. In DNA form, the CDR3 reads TGTGCCAGCAGCACACGTGCGGGAGACGCCTACGAGCAGTACTTC.

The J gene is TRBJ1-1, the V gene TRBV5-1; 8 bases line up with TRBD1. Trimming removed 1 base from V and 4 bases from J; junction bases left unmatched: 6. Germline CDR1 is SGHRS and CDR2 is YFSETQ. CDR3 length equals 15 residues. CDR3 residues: CASSLFGQGGTEAFF. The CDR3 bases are TGCGCCAGCAGCTTGTTTGGACAGGGAGGCACTGAAGCTTTCTTT.

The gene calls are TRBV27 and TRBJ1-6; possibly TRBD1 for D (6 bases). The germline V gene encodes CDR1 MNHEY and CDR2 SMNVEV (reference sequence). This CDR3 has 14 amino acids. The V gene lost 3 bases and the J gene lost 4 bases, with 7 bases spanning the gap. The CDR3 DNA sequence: TGTGCCAGCAGTTTGAGGGGGTATAATTCACCCCTCCACTTT. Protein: CASSLRGYNSPLHF.

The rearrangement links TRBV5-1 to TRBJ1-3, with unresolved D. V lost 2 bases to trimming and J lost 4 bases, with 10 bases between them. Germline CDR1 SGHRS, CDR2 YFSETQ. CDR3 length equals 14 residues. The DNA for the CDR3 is TGCGCCAGCAGCTTTGGGCAGAACGGAAACACCATATATTTT. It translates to CASSFGQNGNTIYF.

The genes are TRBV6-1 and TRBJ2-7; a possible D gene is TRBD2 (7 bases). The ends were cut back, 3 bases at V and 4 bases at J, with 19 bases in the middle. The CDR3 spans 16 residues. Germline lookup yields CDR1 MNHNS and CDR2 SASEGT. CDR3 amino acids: CASSDIWAGALYEQYF. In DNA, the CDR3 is TGTGCCAGCAGTGACATTTGGGCGGGGGCACTGTACGAGCAGTACTTC.

CDR3 nucleotides: TGTGCCAGCATTCTTGAGACGGGTGGGAATTCACCCCTCCACTTT. Its translation is CASILETGGNSPLHF. The genes are TRBV6-5 and TRBJ1-6; D call uncertain. The germline V and J ends were trimmed by 7 bases and 7 bases, with 17 bases remaining between them. The CDR3 is 15 residues long. Germline V gene lookup returns CDR1 MNHEY and CDR2 SVGAGI.

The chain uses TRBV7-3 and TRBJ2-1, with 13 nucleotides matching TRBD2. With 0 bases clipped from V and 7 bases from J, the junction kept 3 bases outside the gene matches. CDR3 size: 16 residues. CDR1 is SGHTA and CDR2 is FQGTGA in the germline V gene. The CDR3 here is CASSLTVTSGRNEQFF. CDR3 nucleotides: TGTGCCAGCAGCTTAACTGTGACTAGCGGGAGGAATGAGCAGTTCTTC.

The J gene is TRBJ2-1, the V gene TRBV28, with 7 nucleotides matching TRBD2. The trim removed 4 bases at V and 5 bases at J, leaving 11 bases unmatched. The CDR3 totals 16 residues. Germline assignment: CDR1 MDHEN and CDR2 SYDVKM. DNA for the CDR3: TGTGCCAGCAGTTCCCCCGTTCTAGCGGAAGACAATGAGCAGTTCTTC. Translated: CASSSPVLAEDNEQFF.